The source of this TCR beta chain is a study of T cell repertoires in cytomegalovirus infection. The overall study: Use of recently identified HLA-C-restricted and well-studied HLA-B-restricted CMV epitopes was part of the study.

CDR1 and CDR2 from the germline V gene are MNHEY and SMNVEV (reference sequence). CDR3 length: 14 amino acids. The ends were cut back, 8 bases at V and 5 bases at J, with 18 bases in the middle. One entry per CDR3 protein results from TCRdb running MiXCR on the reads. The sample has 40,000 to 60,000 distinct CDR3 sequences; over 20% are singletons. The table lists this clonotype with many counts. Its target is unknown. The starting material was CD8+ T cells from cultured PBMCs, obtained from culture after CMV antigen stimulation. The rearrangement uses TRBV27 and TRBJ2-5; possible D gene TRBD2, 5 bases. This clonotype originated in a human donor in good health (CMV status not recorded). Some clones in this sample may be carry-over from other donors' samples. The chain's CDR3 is CASSPGNPRETQYF. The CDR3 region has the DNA TGTGCCAGCTCCCCGGGGAACCCAAGGGAGACCCAGTACTTC.